This T cell receptor beta chain came from a study of vaccination and CD4 T cells after COVID-19. Study as a whole: Six males and four females, two of them Hispanic, were enrolled as convalescents. Control cultures were supplied with a CEFX pool, an HIV-1 Nef pool, or no peptide at all.

The Oncomine TCR Beta short-read assay sequenced DNA from cultured CD4+ T cells. Using its own MiXCR run on the PCR reads, TCRdb lists one record per CDR3 protein. The sample lists about 12,000 distinct CDR3 sequences; under 35% were seen once. Documented treatment: roughly 10-day PBMC culture with coronavirus spike peptide pools or control peptides (ViraFEST assay). Regarding this clonotype: The antigen remains undetermined.

The V and J ends lost 8 bases and 2 bases respectively, with 6 bases between them. CDR3 length: 11 amino acids. In germline, CDR1 is MNHNS, CDR2 SASEGT. This TCR came from a human donor who had recovered from COVID-19. Sequenced here: CD4+ T cells from blood, cultured in vitro, sampled after SARS-CoV-2 vaccination. V and J are TRBV6-1 and TRBJ1-1; D unclear. DNA of the CDR3: TGTGCCAGCGGACCCAACACTGAAGCTTTCTTT. As protein: CASGPNTEAFF.